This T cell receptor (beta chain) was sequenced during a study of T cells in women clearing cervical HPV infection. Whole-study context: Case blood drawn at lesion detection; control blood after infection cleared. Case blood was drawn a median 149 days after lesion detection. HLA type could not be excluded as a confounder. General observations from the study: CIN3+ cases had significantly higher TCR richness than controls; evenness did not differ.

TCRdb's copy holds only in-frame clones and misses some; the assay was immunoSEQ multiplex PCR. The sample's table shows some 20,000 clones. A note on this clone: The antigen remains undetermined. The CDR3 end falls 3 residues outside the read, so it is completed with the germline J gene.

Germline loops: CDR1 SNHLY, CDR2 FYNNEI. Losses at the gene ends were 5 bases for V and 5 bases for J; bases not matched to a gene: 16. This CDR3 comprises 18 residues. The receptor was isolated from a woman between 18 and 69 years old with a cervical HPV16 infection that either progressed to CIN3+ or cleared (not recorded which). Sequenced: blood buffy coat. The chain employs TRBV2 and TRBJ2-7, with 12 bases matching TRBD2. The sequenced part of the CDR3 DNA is TGTGCCAGCAGTCACAGGGACGGCCGACTAGCGGGAGAGGACGAG. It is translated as CASSHRDGRLAGEDE. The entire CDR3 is CASSHRDGRLAGEDEQYF.